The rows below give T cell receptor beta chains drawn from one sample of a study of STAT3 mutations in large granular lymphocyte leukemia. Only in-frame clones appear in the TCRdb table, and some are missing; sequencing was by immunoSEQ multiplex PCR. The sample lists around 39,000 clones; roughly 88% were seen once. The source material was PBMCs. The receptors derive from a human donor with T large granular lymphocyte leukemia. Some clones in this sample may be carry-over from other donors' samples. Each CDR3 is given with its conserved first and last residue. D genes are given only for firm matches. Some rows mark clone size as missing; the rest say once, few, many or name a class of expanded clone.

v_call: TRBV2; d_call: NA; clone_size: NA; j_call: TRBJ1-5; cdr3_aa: CASSAGPQPQHF; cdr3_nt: TGTGCCAGCAGTGCAGGGCCCCAGCCCCAGCATTTT
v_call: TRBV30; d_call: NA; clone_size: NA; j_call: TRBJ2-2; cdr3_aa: CAWRTGSNYGELFF; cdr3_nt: TGTGCCTGGAGAACAGGGTCCAACTACGGGGAGCTGTTTTTT
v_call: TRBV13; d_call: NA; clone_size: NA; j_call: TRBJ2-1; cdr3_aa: CASSLAGSYYNEQFF; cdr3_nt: TGTGCCAGCAGCTTAGCCGGCAGCTACTACAATGAGCAGTTCTTC
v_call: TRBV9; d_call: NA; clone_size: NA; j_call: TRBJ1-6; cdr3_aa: CASSVAGRDSPLHF; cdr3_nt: TGTGCCAGCAGCGTAGCCGGGAGAGATTCACCCCTCCACTTT
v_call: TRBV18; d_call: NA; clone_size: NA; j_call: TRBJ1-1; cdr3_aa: CASSPATGRAEAFF; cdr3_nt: TGTGCCAGCTCACCGGCGACGGGAAGGGCTGAAGCTTTCTTT
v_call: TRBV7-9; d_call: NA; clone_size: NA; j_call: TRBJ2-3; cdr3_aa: CASSLDGGNGDTQYF; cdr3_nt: TGTGCCAGCAGCTTAGATGGAGGGAACGGAGATACGCAGTATTTT
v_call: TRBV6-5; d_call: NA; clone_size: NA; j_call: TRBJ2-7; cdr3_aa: CASSYSTTLVGEQYF; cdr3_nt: TGTGCCAGCAGTTACTCCACTACCTTGGTTGGGGAGCAGTACTTC
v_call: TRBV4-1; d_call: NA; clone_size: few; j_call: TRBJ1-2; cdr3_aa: CASSQELGNYGYTF; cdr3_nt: TGCGCCAGCAGCCAAGAACTGGGGAACTATGGCTACACCTTC
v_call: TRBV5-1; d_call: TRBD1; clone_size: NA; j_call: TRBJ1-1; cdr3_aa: CASGTDMNTEAFF; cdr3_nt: TGCGCCAGCGGGACAGACATGAACACTGAAGCTTTCTTT
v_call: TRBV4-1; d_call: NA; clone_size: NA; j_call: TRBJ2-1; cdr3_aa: CASSRMSGTSHNEQFF; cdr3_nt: TGCGCCAGCAGTCGCATGTCCGGGACCTCCCACAATGAGCAGTTCTTC
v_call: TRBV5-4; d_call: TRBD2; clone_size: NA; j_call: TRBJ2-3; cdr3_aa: CASSLAGSTDTQYF; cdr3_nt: TGTGCCAGCAGCCTAGCGGGGAGCACAGATACGCAGTATTTT
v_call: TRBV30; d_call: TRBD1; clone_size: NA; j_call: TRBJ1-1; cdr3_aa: CAWSSQGGWAFF; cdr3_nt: TGTGCCTGGAGTTCGCAGGGGGGCTGGGCTTTCTTT
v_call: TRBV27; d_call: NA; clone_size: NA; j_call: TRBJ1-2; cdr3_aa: CASSLGFGPSFYGYTF; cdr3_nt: TGTGCCAGCAGTTTAGGTTTTGGACCTTCTTTCTATGGCTACACCTTC
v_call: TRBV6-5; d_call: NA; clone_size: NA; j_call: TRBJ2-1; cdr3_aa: CASTFGVFNEQFF; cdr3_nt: TGTGCCAGCACCTTTGGGGTCTTCAATGAGCAGTTCTTC
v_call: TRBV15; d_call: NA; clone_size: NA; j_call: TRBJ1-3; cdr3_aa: CATSTTRSSGNTIYF; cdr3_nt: TGTGCCACCAGCACCACCCGGTCCTCTGGAAACACCATATATTTT
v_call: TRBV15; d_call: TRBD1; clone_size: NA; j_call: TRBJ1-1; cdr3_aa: CATSRGDRPATEAFF; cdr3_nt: TGTGCCACCAGCAGGGGGGACAGGCCCGCCACTGAAGCTTTCTTT
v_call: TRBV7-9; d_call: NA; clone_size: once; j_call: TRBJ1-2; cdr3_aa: CASSPKGQDYGYTF; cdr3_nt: TGTGCCAGCAGCCCAAAGGGGCAAGACTATGGCTACACCTTC
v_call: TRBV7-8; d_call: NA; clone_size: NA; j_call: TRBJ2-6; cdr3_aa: CASRPSSGANVLTF; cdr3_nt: TGTGCATCCCGACCGAGCTCTGGGGCCAACGTCCTGACTTTC
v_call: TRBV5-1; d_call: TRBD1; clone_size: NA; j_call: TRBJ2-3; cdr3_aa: CASSLGTGTPSTDTQYF; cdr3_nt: TGCGCCAGCAGCTTAGGGACAGGGACACCTAGCACAGATACGCAGTATTTT
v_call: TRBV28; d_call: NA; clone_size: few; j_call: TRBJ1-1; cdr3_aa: CASRSLVNTEAFF; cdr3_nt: TGTGCCAGCAGATCCCTGGTGAACACTGAAGCTTTCTTT
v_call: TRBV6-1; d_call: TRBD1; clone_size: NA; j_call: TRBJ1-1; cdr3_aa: CASSDDRGRFSPDTEAFF; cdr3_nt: TGTGCCAGCAGTGATGACAGGGGGCGGTTTTCCCCCGACACTGAAGCTTTCTTT
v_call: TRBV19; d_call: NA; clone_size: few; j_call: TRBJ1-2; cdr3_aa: CASSGQNYGYTF; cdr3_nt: TGTGCCAGTAGTGGACAGAACTATGGCTACACCTTC
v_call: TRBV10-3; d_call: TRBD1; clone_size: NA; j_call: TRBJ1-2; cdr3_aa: CAISDRTGPYGYTF; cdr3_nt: TGTGCCATCAGTGATCGGACAGGGCCCTATGGCTACACCTTC
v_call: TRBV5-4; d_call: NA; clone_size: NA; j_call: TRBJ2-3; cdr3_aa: CASSLGSTRATDTQYF; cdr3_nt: TGTGCCAGCAGCTTGGGGTCAACGCGGGCCACAGATACGCAGTATTTT
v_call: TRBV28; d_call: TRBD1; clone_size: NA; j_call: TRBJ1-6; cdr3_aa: CASSPLGTGNNSPLHF; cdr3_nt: TGTGCCAGCAGCCCCCTCGGGACAGGGAATAATTCACCCCTCCACTTT
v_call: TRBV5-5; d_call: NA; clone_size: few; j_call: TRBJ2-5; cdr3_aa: CASSPRGQWGETQYF; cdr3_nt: TGTGCCAGCAGCCCTCGGGGACAATGGGGAGAGACCCAGTACTTC
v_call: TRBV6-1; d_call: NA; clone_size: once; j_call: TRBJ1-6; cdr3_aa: CASSEEWGRSPLHF; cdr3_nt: TGTGCCAGCAGTGAAGAATGGGGCCGATCACCCCTCCACTTT
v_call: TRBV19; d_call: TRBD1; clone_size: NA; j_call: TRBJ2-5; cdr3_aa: CASSIVGGSGETQYF; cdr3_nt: TGTGCCAGTAGTATTGTAGGGGGCTCGGGGGAGACCCAGTACTTC
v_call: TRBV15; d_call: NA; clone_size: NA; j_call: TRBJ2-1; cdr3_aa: CATSRDVGLGYNEQFF; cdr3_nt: TGTGCCACCAGCAGAGATGTTGGGCTAGGATACAATGAGCAGTTCTTC
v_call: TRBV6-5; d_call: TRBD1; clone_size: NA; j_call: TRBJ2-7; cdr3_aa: CASRKRQGTSYEQYF; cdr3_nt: TGTGCCAGCAGAAAAAGACAGGGAACCTCCTACGAGCAGTACTTC
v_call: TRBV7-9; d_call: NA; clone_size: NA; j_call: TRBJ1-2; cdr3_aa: CASSPRPMRNYGYTF; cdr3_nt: TGTGCCAGCAGCCCGCGCCCCATGAGAAACTATGGCTACACCTTC
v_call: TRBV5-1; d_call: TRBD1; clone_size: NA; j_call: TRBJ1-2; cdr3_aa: CASSPLDRVMDGYTF; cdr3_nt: TGCGCCAGCAGCCCCCTTGACAGGGTTATGGATGGCTACACCTTC
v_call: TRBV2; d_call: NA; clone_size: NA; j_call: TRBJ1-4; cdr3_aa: CASSEVRGSRKKLFF; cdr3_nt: TGTGCCAGCAGTGAAGTGAGGGGTTCGCGTAAAAAACTGTTTTTT
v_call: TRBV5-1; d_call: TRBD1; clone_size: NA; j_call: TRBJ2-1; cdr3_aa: CASSLNRGKGHQFF; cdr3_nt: TGCGCCAGCAGCTTGAACAGGGGTAAAGGGCACCAGTTCTTC
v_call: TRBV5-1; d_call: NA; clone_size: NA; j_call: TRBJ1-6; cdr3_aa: CASSSRDYNSPLHF; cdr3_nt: TGCGCCAGCAGCTCCAGGGATTATAATTCACCCCTCCACTTT
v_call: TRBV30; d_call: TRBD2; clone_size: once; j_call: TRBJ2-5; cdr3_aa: CAFGLAGGSVRETQYF; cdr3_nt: TGTGCCTTCGGACTAGCGGGGGGGAGCGTAAGGGAGACCCAGTACTTC
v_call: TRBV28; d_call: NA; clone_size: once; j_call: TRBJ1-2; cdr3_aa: CASSSHGRQLRGGYTF; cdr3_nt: TGTGCCAGCAGTTCCCATGGCAGACAGCTCCGGGGTGGCTACACCTTC
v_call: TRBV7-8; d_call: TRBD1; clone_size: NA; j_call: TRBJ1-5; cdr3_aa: CASSLSDRGPQPQHF; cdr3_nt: TGTGCCAGCAGCTTATCGGACAGGGGACCTCAGCCCCAGCATTTT
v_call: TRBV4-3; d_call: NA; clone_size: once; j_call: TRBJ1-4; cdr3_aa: CASSQDPGTGEKLFF; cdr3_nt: TGCGCCAGCAGCCAAGACCCTGGGACGGGGGAAAAACTGTTTTTT
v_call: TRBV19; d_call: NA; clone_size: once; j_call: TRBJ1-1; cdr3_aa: CASSIVAGDTEAFF; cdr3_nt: TGTGCCAGTAGTATAGTCGCAGGGGACACTGAAGCTTTCTTT
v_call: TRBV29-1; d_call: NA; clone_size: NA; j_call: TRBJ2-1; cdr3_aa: CSASSPQRIYNEQFF; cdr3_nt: TGCAGCGCCAGCAGCCCGCAACGGATCTACAATGAGCAGTTCTTC
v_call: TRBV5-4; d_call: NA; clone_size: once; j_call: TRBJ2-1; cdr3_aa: CASSLRDREAGYQFF; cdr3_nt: TGTGCCAGCAGCTTGAGGGACAGAGAAGCGGGGTATCAGTTCTTC
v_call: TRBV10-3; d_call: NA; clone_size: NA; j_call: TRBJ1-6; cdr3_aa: CAISESLNSPLHF; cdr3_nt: TGTGCCATCAGTGAGTCGCTCAATTCACCCCTCCACTTT
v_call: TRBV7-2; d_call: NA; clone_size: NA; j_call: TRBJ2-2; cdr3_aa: CASSSYGGELFF; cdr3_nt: TGTGCCAGCAGCTCCTACGGGGGGGAGCTGTTTTTT
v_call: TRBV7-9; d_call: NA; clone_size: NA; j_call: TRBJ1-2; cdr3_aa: CASSPQGSGYTF; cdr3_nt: TGTGCCAGCAGCCCTCAGGGAAGTGGCTACACCTTC
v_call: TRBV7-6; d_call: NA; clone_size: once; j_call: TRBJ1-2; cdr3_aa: CASSSTKGGANYGYTF; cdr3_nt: TGTGCCAGCAGCTCGACTAAAGGGGGGGCTAACTATGGCTACACCTTC
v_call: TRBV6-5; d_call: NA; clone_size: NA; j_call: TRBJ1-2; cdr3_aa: CASSSGYNYGYTF; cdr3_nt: TGTGCCAGCAGTTCAGGGTATAACTATGGCTACACCTTC
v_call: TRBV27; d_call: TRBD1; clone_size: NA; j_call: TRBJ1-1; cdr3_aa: CASSLRTGGRNTEAFF; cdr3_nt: TGTGCCAGCAGTTTAAGAACAGGGGGGAGAAACACTGAAGCTTTCTTT
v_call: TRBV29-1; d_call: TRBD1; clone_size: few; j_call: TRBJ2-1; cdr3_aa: CSVERGHSYNEQFF; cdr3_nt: TGCAGCGTTGAGAGGGGGCACTCCTACAATGAGCAGTTCTTC
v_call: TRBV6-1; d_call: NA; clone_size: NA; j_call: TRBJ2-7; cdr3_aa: CAGARDYPYEQYF; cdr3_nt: TGTGCCGGGGCCAGAGACTACCCCTACGAGCAGTACTTC
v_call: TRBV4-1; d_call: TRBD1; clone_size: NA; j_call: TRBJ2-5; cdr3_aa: CASSQSGQQGTETQYF; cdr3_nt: TGCGCCAGCAGCCAGTCGGGACAACAGGGGACGGAGACCCAGTACTTC
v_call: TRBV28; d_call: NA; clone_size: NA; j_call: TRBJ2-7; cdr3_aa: CASSFYQIGRDEQYF; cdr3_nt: TGTGCCAGCAGTTTTTACCAGATAGGGCGTGACGAGCAGTACTTC
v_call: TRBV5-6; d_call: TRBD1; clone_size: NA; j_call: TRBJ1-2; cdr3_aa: CASSAGTEYGYTF; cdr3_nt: TGTGCCAGCAGCGCCGGGACAGAATATGGCTACACCTTC
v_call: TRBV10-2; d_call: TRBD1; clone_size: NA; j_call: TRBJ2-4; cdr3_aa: CASSESRQGNIQYF; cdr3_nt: TGCGCCAGCAGTGAGTCGCGACAGGGTAACATTCAGTACTTC
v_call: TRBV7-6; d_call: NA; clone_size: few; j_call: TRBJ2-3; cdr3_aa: CASSLTQITDTQYF; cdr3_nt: TGTGCCAGCAGTTTAACACAGATCACAGATACGCAGTATTTT
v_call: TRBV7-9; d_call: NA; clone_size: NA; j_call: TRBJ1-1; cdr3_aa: CASSLVASNTEAFF; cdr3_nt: TGTGCCAGCAGCTTAGTGGCCAGCAACACTGAAGCTTTCTTT
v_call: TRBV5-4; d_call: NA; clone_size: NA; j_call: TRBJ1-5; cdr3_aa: CASSQSTGLNQPQHF; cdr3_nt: TGTGCCAGCAGCCAATCCACAGGGTTAAATCAGCCCCAGCATTTT
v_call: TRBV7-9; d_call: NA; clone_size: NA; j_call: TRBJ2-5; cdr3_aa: CASSLRLPTQYF; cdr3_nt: TGTGCCAGCAGCTTGCGTCTCCCCACCCAGTACTTC
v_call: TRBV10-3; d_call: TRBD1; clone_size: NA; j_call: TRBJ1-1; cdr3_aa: CAIGQGNTEAFF; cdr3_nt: TGTGCCATCGGACAGGGGAACACTGAAGCTTTCTTT
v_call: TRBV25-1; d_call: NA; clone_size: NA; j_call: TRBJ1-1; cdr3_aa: CASSGPTAMNTEAFF; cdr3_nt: TGTGCCAGCAGTGGACCGACAGCCATGAACACTGAAGCTTTCTTT